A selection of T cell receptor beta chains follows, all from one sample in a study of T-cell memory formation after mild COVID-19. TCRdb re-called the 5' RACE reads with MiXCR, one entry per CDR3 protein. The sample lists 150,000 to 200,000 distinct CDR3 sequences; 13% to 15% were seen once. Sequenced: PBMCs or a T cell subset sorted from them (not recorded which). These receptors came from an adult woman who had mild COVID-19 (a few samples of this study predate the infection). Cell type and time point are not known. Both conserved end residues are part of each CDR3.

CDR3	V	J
CASSLEGSRSTEAFF	TRBV5-1	TRBJ1-1
CASSQEPSGAAYEQYF	TRBV4-1	TRBJ2-7
CAWKGSGHTF	TRBV30	TRBJ1-2
CASSSITSGRNEQYF	TRBV5-4	TRBJ2-7
CASSEQRHYGYTF	TRBV2	TRBJ1-2
CASSLLAGWPIDTQYF	TRBV5-5	TRBJ2-3
CASSFPAYRDTGELFF	TRBV5-1	TRBJ2-2
CASSHSGTDNTEAFF	TRBV3-1	TRBJ1-1
CASSYSTSGWYEQYF	TRBV6-2/TRBV6-3	TRBJ2-7
CASSPEVQGLAFGQFF	TRBV5-1	TRBJ2-1
CASSSGRTTEAFF	TRBV7-6	TRBJ1-1
CASSLTPRHTYNEQFF	TRBV11-2	TRBJ2-1
CASSPRTSPDTQYF	TRBV14	TRBJ2-3
CASSLGITYNEQFF	TRBV7-3	TRBJ2-1
CASSRTGRTGELFF	TRBV6-2/TRBV6-3	TRBJ2-2
CASSLMSGALAYEQYF	TRBV5-1	TRBJ2-7
CASSYSRAYEQYF	TRBV6-6	TRBJ2-7
CATSATDGVETQYF	TRBV24-1	TRBJ2-5
CATSDSRTRPVADTQYF	TRBV24-1	TRBJ2-3
CASSFSRGSNQPQHF	TRBV12-3/TRBV12-4	TRBJ1-5
CASSLSVTSGSGNEQFF	TRBV12-3/TRBV12-4	TRBJ2-1
CASSPDRSSYNEQFF	TRBV18	TRBJ2-1
CASSTGGATEAFF	TRBV6-5	TRBJ1-1
CASSLSGTANTEAFF	TRBV7-3	TRBJ1-1
CASSLGRGTGELFF	TRBV7-3	TRBJ2-2
CSVEVRTAGNTIYF	TRBV29-1	TRBJ1-3
CASGNPGLAGESLEQYF	TRBV7-9	TRBJ2-7
CASSFDSQFF	TRBV12-3/TRBV12-4	TRBJ2-1
CASSHLIGYEQFF	TRBV6-2/TRBV6-3	TRBJ2-1
CASSGGQVFEALF	TRBV18	TRBJ1-1
CASSLVGLGRTVTDTQYF	TRBV7-6	TRBJ2-3
CASSAHGRSNTGELFF	TRBV12-3/TRBV12-4	TRBJ2-2
CASTSKGQGASYEQFF	TRBV27	TRBJ2-1
CASSLGGGADYGYTF	TRBV5-5	TRBJ1-2